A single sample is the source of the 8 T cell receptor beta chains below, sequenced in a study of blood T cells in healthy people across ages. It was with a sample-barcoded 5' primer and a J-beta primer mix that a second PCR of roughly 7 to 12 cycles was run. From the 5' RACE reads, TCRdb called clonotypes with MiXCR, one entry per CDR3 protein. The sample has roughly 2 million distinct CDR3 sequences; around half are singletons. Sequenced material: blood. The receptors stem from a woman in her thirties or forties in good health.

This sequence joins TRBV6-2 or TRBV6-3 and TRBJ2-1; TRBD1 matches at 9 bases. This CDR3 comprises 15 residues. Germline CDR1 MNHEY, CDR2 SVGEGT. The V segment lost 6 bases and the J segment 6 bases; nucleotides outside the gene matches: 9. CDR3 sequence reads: CASSRDRVLLNEQFF. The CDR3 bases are TGTGCCAGCAGCCGGGACAGGGTATTACTCAATGAGCAGTTCTTC.

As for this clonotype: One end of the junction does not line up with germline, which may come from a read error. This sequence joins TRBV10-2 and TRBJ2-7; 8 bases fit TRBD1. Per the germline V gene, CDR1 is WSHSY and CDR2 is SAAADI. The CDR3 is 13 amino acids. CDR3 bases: TGCGCCAGCAGCGGGACAGGAGGCTACGAGCAGAACTTC. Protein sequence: CASSGTGGYEQNF.

The DNA for the CDR3 is TGTGCCAGCAGTGGGCTAGTGGAGCAGTACTTC. Amino acid sequence: CASSGLVEQYF. The chain uses TRBV6-2 or TRBV6-3 and TRBJ2-4, with D uncertain. The CDR3 spans 11 residues. Germline assignment: CDR1 MNHEY and CDR2 SVGEGT. V was trimmed by 5 bases and J by 13 bases, leaving 12 bases between them.

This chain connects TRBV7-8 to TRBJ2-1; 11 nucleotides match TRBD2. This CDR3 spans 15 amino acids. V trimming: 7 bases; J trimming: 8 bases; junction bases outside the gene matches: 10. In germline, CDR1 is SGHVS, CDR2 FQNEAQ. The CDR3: CASTFGLAGRDEQFF. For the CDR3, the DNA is TGTGCCAGCACCTTTGGACTAGCGGGTAGGGATGAGCAGTTCTTC.

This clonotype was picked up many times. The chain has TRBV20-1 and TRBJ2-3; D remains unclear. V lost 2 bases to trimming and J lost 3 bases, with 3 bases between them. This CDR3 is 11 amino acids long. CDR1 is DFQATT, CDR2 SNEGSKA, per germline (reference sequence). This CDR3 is CSARYTDTQYF. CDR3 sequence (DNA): TGCAGTGCTAGATATACAGATACGCAGTATTTT.

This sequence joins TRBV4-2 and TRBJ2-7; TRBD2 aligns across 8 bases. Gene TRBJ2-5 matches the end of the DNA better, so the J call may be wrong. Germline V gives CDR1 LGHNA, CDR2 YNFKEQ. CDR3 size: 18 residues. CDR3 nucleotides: TGTGCCAGCAGCCAAGATTGGGCTATGGCGGGGGGCCGCGAGACCCAGTACTTC. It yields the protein CASSQDWAMAGGRETQYF.

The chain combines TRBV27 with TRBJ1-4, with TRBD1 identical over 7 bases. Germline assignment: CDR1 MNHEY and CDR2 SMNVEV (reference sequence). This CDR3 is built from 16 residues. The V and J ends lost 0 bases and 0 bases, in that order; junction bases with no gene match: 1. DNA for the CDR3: TGTGCCAGCAGTTTATCAACAGGGGCAACTAATGAAAAACTGTTTTTT. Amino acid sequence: CASSLSTGATNEKLFF.

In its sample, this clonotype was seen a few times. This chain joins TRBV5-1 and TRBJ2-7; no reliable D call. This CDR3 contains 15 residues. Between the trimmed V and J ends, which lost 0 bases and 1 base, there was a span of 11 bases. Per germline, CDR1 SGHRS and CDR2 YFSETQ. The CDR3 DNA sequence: TGCGCCAGCAGCTTGGATGGGGTAGGGTCCTACGAGCAGTACTTC. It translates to CASSLDGVGSYEQYF.